This is a list of T cell receptor beta chains from one sample in a study of cytomegalovirus exposure and HLA in healthy donors. Generated by immunoSEQ multiplex PCR, the TCRdb table keeps only in-frame clones and is missing some. The data show fewer than 250,000 clones, 65% to 90% seen once. The sequencing sample was made of PBMCs. The receptors were gathered from a girl between 10 and 17 years old in good health and CMV-seronegative. Both conserved end residues are part of each CDR3. Fields, in order: CDR3 DNA, CDR3 protein, V gene, D gene, J gene, clone size. D genes are given only for firm matches. Not all rows give a size; the values are once, few, many and, for expanded clones, a class.

CDR3nt: TGTGCTAGTGGTTTGGGTGGAGGCCAGACCCAGTACTTC; CDR3aa: CASGLGGGQTQYF; v_gene: TRBV12-5; d_gene: .; j_gene: TRBJ2-5; abundance: .
CDR3nt: TGTGCCAGCAGCCCCGAGCGCTACGAGCAGTACTTC; CDR3aa: CASSPERYEQYF; v_gene: TRBV2; d_gene: .; j_gene: TRBJ2-7; abundance: .
CDR3nt: TGTGCCAGCAGTACTACAGGGTTGGGCAATCAGCCCCAGCATTTT; CDR3aa: CASSTTGLGNQPQHF; v_gene: TRBV27; d_gene: .; j_gene: TRBJ1-5; abundance: .
CDR3nt: TGTGCCAGCAGCGTCGGAGGGGGGGGATACAATGAGCAGTTCTTC; CDR3aa: CASSVGGGGYNEQFF; v_gene: TRBV7-9; d_gene: .; j_gene: TRBJ2-1; abundance: .
CDR3nt: TGTGCCAGCTCACTTATACAGGAAGGAGGCTACACCTTC; CDR3aa: CASSLIQEGGYTF; v_gene: TRBV18; d_gene: .; j_gene: TRBJ1-2; abundance: .
CDR3nt: TGTGCCAGCTCACCAAGTGGAGTTAGTTCCCCCGACAATGAGCAGTTCTTC; CDR3aa: CASSPSGVSSPDNEQFF; v_gene: TRBV18; d_gene: .; j_gene: TRBJ2-1; abundance: .
CDR3nt: TGTGCCACCAGCTCGGCGGGGCGGGACTTCACAGATACGCAGTATTTT; CDR3aa: CATSSAGRDFTDTQYF; v_gene: TRBV15; d_gene: .; j_gene: TRBJ2-3; abundance: .
CDR3nt: TGTGCCAGCAGCCCGGGACAGGGAAGCTACGAGCAGTACTTC; CDR3aa: CASSPGQGSYEQYF; v_gene: TRBV5-6; d_gene: TRBD1; j_gene: TRBJ2-7; abundance: few
CDR3nt: TGTGCCAGCAGCTTGGACAGGGGGCGTTGGATGAACACTGAAGCTTTCTTT; CDR3aa: CASSLDRGRWMNTEAFF; v_gene: TRBV5-8; d_gene: TRBD1; j_gene: TRBJ1-1; abundance: .
CDR3nt: TGTGCCAGCAGCCAAGCCGTACTAGGCGACCAGTACTTC; CDR3aa: CASSQAVLGDQYF; v_gene: TRBV14; d_gene: .; j_gene: TRBJ2-5; abundance: .
CDR3nt: TGTGCCAGCAGCGGGGGACAGCTGAATTACGAGCAGTACTTC; CDR3aa: CASSGGQLNYEQYF; v_gene: TRBV5-8; d_gene: TRBD1; j_gene: TRBJ2-7; abundance: .
CDR3nt: TGTGCCACCAGCAGAGATCGAATAGGACTGGGCACTGAAGCTTTCTTT; CDR3aa: CATSRDRIGLGTEAFF; v_gene: TRBV15; d_gene: .; j_gene: TRBJ1-1; abundance: .
CDR3nt: TGTGCCAGCGGTGGACAGGCGAACACTGAAGCTTTCTTT; CDR3aa: CASGGQANTEAFF; v_gene: TRBV6-5; d_gene: TRBD1; j_gene: TRBJ1-1; abundance: .
CDR3nt: TGTGCCAGCACTAGGTGGGACTCGGGCGACGAGCAGTACTTC; CDR3aa: CASTRWDSGDEQYF; v_gene: TRBV6-1; d_gene: .; j_gene: TRBJ2-7; abundance: few
CDR3nt: TGCGCCAGCAGCCAAGATTACGGGGGGAATCAGCCCCAGCATTTT; CDR3aa: CASSQDYGGNQPQHF; v_gene: TRBV4-3; d_gene: .; j_gene: TRBJ1-5; abundance: .